The text below deals with one TCR beta chain. Its target is not known. TCRdb's table, derived via immunoSEQ multiplex PCR, lists solely in-frame clones and lacks some. This table holds fewer than 95,000 clones, over 75% found once. The source of the sample is a study of OX40 agonist ivuxolimab in advanced cancers. The overall study: People in dose escalation had one of these cancers: hepatocellular carcinoma, melanoma, renal cell or head and neck cancer. Three patients, one with hepatocellular carcinoma and two with cutaneous melanoma, achieved partial responses.

If patients had autoimmune disease history or systemic immunosuppression, they were excluded. Study results and caveats: CD8+ T cells averaged more expanded clones than CD4+.

CDR3 length: 14 residues. The V and J ends lost 6 bases and 8 bases respectively, with 22 bases between them. Germline V gene lookup returns CDR1 SQVTM and CDR2 ANQGSEA. The clonotype comes from an adult with an advanced solid tumor such as melanoma, head and neck, liver or kidney cancer. Sequenced material: CD4+ or CD8+ T cells sorted from blood, taken in a trial of the OX40 agonist ivuxolimab. This chain joins TRBV29-1 and TRBJ1-1; the D gene is possibly TRBD1 (5 bases). CDR3 nucleotide sequence: TGCAGCGTCGGGGGGGTAACCCTTGGAGGGGAAGCTTTCTTT. Translated, it gives CSVGGVTLGGEAFF.